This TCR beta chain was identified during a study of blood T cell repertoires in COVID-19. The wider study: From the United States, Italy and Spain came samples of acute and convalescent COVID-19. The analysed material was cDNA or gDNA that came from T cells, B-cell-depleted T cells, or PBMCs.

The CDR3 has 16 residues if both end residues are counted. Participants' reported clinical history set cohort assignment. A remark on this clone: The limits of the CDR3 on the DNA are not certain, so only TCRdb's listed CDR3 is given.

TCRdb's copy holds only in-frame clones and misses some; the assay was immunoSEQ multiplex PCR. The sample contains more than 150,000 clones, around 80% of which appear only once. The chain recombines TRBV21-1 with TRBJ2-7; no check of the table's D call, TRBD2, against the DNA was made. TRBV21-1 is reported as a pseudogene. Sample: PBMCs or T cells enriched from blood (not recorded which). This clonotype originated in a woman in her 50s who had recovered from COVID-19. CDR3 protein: CASSKVGGGSSYEQYF.